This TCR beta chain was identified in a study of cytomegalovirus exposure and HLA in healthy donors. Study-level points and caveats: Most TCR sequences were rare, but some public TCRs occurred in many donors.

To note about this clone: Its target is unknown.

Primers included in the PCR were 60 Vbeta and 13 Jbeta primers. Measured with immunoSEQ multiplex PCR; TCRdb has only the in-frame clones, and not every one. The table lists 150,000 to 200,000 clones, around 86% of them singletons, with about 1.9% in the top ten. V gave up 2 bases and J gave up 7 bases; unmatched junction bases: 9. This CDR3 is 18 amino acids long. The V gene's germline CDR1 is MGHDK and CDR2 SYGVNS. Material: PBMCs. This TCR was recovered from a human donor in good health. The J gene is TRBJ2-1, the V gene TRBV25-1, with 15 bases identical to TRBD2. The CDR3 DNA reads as TGTGCCAGCAGTGAAATGGGACTAGCGGGGGGTTTAAAGAATGAGCAGTTCTTC. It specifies CASSEMGLAGGLKNEQFF. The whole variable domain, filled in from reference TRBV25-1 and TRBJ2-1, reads EADIYQTPRYLVIGTGKKITLECSQTMGHDKMYWYQQDPGMELHLIHYSYGVNSTEKGDLSSESTVSRIRTEHFPLTLESARPSHTSQYLCASSEMGLAGGLKNEQFFGPGTRLTVL.